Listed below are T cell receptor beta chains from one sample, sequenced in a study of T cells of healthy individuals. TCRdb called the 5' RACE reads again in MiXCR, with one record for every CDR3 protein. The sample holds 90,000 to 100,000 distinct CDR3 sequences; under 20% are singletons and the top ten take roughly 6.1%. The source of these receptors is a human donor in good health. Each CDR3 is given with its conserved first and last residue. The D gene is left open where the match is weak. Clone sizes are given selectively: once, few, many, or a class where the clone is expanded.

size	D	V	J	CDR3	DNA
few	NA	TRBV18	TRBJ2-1	CASSRIGKTDEQFF	TGTGCCAGCTCCCGTATCGGCAAGACCGATGAGCAGTTCTTC
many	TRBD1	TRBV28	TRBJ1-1	CASSLPTGNEAFF	TGTGCCAGCAGTCTCCCGACAGGGAATGAAGCTTTCTTT
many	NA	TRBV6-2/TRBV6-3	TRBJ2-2	CASSHGGELFF	TGTGCCAGCAGTCACGGCGGGGAGCTGTTTTTT
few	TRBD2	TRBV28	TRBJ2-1	CASSPARASGRRYEQFF	TGTGCCAGCAGCCCCGCGAGAGCTAGCGGGAGGCGGTATGAGCAGTTCTTC
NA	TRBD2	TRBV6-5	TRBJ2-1	CASSPGTSGRLSSYNEQFF	TGTGCCAGCAGTCCGGGGACTAGCGGGAGGCTTAGCTCCTACAATGAGCAGTTCTTC
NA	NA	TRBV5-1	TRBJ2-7	CASSSLSGSYEQYF	TGCGCCAGCAGCTCTCTGAGCGGGTCATACGAGCAGTACTTC
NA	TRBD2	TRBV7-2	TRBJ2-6	CASSMGLAGAKLSGANVLTF	TGTGCCAGCAGCATGGGACTAGCGGGGGCGAAACTCTCTGGGGCCAACGTCCTGACTTTC
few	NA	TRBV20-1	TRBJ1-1	CSAPLGTEAFF	TGCAGTGCTCCTTTGGGGACTGAAGCTTTCTTT
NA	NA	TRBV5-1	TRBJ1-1	CASSTRGGFMNTEAFF	TGCGCCAGCAGCACCCGTGGGGGCTTCATGAACACTGAAGCTTTCTTT
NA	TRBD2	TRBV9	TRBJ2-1	CASSVGGLVAPSSYNEQFF	TGTGCCAGCAGCGTAGGGGGACTAGTCGCACCCAGCTCCTACAATGAGCAGTTCTTC
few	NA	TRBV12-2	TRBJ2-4	CATSGLAGETKNIQYF	TGTGCAACTTCGGGACTAGCGGGCGAGACCAAAAACATTCAGTACTTC
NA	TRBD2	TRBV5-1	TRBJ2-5	CASTPASGGIWYQETQYF	TGCGCCAGCACTCCGGCCAGCGGGGGGATTTGGTACCAAGAGACCCAGTACTTC
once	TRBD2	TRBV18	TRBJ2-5	CASSPINVGGMPETQYF	TGTGCCAGCTCACCAATTAACGTCGGGGGGATGCCGGAGACCCAGTACTTC
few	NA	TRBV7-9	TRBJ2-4	CASSPGSGRRYF	TGTGCCAGCAGCCCGGGGTCAGGCCGAAGGTACTTC
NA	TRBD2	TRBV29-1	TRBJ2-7	CSARRGDSYEQYF	TGCAGCGCTCGGCGGGGGGATTCCTACGAGCAGTACTTC
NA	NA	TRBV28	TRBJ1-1	CASSLPRGPIHLAFF	TGTGCCAGCAGCCTTCCCCGGGGCCCTATCCATTTGGCTTTCTTT
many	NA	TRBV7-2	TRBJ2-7	CASSLGKADYYEQYF	TGTGCCAGCAGCTTAGGAAAGGCAGACTACTACGAGCAGTACTTC
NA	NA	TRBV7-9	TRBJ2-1	CASSLPTGGKNNEQFF	TGTGCCAGCAGCTTACCGACAGGCGGTAAAAATAATGAGCAGTTCTTC
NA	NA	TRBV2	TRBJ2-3	CASSLVPDTQYF	TGTGCCAGCAGTCTAGTGCCAGATACGCAGTATTTT
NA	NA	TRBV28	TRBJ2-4	CASSWALLGKNIQYF	TGTGCCAGCAGTTGGGCCCTCCTGGGCAAAAACATTCAGTACTTC
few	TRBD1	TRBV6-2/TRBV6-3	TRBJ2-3	CASSYSLGQGARTDTQYF	TGTGCCAGCAGTTACTCACTGGGACAGGGGGCTCGAACAGATACGCAGTATTTT
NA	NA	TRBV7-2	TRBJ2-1	CASGPRGYNEQFF	TGTGCCAGCGGGCCTCGGGGCTACAATGAGCAGTTCTTC
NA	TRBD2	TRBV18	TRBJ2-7	CASSPTSGSSYEQYF	TGTGCCAGCTCCCCGACTAGCGGGAGCTCCTACGAGCAGTACTTC
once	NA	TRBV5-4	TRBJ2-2	CASSPLTGSGTGELFF	TGTGCCAGCAGCCCATTAACGGGTAGTGGCACCGGGGAGCTGTTTTTT
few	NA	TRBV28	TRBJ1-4	CASSLMGLREKLFF	TGTGCCAGCAGTTTAATGGGGTTAAGGGAAAAACTGTTTTTT
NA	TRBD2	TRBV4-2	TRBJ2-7	CASSPKLAGHYEQYF	TGTGCCAGCAGCCCGAAACTAGCGGGGCACTACGAGCAGTACTTC